These 2 T cell receptor beta chains came from one sample sequenced in a study of tumor-infiltrating lymphocytes in primary liver carcinoma (dated by TCRdb to 2015 to 2018). Blood RNA was extracted from unsorted whole blood with TRIzol reagent; germline DNA came from the DNeasy Blood & Tissue kit. Sequencing was carried out with an Illumina HiSeq 2500. Using a constant-region primer and ProtoScript II reverse transcriptase, TCRbeta-specific cDNA was reverse-transcribed from approximately 500 ng total RNA. TCRbeta libraries were built with three nested multiplex PCR rounds, a slightly modified ARM-PCR procedure. Each of the first two PCR rounds ran for approximately 10 cycles and used multiplex TRBV1-TRBV30 forward primers together with a Cbeta reverse primer. TCRdb reprocessing: public reads trimmed at Q25 with fastp, clones called with MiXCR, in-frame beta chains kept. CDR3 protein sequences are deduplicated, and each keeps its most common genes and DNA. This sample is represented by more than 150,000 distinct CDR3 sequences; 60% of them were singletons. Clones ranked in the top ten supply less than 75% of the sample.

Material for sequencing was peripheral blood. The receptors derive from a man in his forties with primary liver carcinoma and hepatitis B virus infection.

The chain couples TRBV6-1 to TRBJ1-2; D is unclear. V lost 8 bases to trimming and J lost 9 bases, with 22 bases between them. The CDR3 runs to 14 residues. The germline CDR1 and CDR2 sequences are MNHNS and SASEGT. The CDR3 sequence: CASDLSPGYLRYTF. As DNA, the CDR3 is TGTGCCAGCGACCTTTCTCCGGGGTACTTGCGCTACACCTTC.

This clonotype has only a few counts. At one of its ends the junction is not consistent with the germline gene, which may arise from a read error. This rearrangement joins TRBV4-1 to TRBJ2-2; TRBD2 is a possible D gene (6 bases). The length of the CDR3 is 13 residues. The germline V gene has CDR1 MGHRA and CDR2 YSYEKL. CDR3 region: CVSSQGQGGDLFF. DNA of the CDR3: TGCGTCAGCAGCCAAGGACAAGGCGGGGATCTGTTTTTT.